The clone carrying this T cell receptor (beta chain) was observed a handful of times. Its antigen is as yet unknown. The source of the sample is a study of regulatory T cells in long-lasting Graves disease. Stated time point: newly diagnosed GD, antithyroid drugs for less than 3 months. PBMC-extracted RNA yielded the TCR library. General study results and limits: Sample size, which was small, may have reduced accuracy.

The CDR3 extends over 15 amino acids. Germline lookup yields CDR1 DFQATT and CDR2 SNEGSKA (reference sequence). With 3 bases removed from V and 0 bases from J, the gap between germline ends came to 12 bases. Arm-PCR of CDR3 regions with iRepertoire HTBI primers generated TCR beta libraries. TCRdb itself ran the multiplex PCR reads through MiXCR, one entry per CDR3 protein. The sample carries just over 600,000 distinct CDR3 sequences, 16% recorded once. This same sample was also part of a study on T cells in Graves' hyperthyroidism and ophthalmopathy.

Specimen: peripheral blood mononuclear cells (PBMCs), collected at new diagnosis, from a patient treated with antithyroid drugs. The sequence was obtained from a woman in her 30s with Graves disease. The rearrangement links TRBV20-1 to TRBJ2-1, with D possibly being TRBD2 (7 bases). CDR3 DNA: TGCAGTGCTAGGGGGGGAGGGGGCTCCTACAATGAGCAGTTCTTC. Protein product: CSARGGGGSYNEQFF.